This T cell receptor beta chain appears in the sequencing data of a study of regulatory T cells in long-lasting Graves disease. The wider study: Newly diagnosed Graves' patients took antithyroid drugs under 3 months.

Documented time point: newly diagnosed GD, antithyroid drugs for less than 3 months. The authors made the TCR library using RNA they extracted from PBMCs. Study-level results: Segments TRBV28, TRBJ1-2 and TRBJ2-5 showed preferential usage in persistent disease. TCR diversity in persistent Graves' patients was below that of newly diagnosed ones.

V shed 4 bases and J 6 bases; nucleotides not matched to a gene: 9. The CDR3 totals 15 residues. Germline V gives CDR1 MNHEY, CDR2 SMNVEV (reference sequence). This clonotype was seen only a few times. What it recognizes is unknown. Arm-PCR of CDR3 regions and iRepertoire HTBI primers were used to build TCR beta libraries. TCRdb processed the multiplex PCR reads anew with MiXCR; each CDR3 protein has one entry. The data show approximately 300,000 distinct CDR3 sequences, about 20% seen once. The specimen was peripheral blood mononuclear cells (PBMCs), collected at new diagnosis, from a patient treated with antithyroid drugs. The chain joins TRBV27 to TRBJ1-5, with 7 bases that match TRBD1. The TCR originated in a female donor with Graves disease. The CDR3 sequence is CASSSQQGSGQPQHF. The CDR3 nucleotides read TGTGCCAGCAGTTCGCAACAGGGGTCAGGTCAGCCCCAGCATTTT.